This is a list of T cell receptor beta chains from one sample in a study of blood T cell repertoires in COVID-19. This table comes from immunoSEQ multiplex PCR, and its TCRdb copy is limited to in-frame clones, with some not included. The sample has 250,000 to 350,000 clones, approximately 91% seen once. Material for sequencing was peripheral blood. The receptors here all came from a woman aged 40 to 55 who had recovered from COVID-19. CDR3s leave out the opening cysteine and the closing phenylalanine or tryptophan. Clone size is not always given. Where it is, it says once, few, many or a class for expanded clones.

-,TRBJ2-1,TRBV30,AWKLAGGPNEQF
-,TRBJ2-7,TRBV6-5,ASRGGTIPSYEQY
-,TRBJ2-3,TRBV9,ASSVFGVAGALTDTQY
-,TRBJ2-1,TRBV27,ASSGLAGVYNEQF
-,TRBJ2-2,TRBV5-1,ASSPRGGGTGELF
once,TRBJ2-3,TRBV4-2,ASSQAVTSGSVGTDTQY
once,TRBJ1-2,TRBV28,ASSFGGAYGYT
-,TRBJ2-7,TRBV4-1,ASSLRLAYEQY
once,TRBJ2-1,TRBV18,ASSKDSGTRINNEQF
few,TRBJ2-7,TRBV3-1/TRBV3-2,ASSPPWASGSYEQY
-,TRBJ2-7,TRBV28,ASSDGYRGYEQY
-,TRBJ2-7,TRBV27,ASSPSGLAGGRQY
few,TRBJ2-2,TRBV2,ASNRGLAGTTGELF
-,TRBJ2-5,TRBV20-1,SASSDIQETQY
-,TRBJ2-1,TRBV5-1,ASSPGGFPLNEQF
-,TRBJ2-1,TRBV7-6,ASSSGTGLGNEQF
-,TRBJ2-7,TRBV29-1,SVLGNSHEQY
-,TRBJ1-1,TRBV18,ASSPSVNTEAF
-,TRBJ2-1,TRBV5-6,ASSYRQGAAGNNEQF
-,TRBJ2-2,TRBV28,ASSLWGTSGSREGTGELF
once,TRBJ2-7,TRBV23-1,ASSRRGPYPPYEQY
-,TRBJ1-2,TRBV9,ASSVDGASGYGYT
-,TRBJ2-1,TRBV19,ASTRGENNEQF
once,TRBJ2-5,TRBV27,ASSLRTQETQY
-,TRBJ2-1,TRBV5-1,ASSLVGAGGREQF
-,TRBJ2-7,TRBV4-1,ASSQAVQGRTYEQY
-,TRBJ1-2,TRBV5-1,ASSPKQGSNYGYT
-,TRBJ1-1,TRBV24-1,ATSDSGTGNTEAF
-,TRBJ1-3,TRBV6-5,ASRTAGSGNTIY
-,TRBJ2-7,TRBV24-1,ATSDLFWLGQGNYEQY
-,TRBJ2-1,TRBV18,ASSLTSGSADEQF
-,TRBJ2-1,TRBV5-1,ASSRTGLSSYNEQF
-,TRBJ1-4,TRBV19,ASSVADTGGEKLF
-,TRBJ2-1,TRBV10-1,ASSEMAGGSDEQF
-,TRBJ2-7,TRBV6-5,ASRQTGGSAEQY
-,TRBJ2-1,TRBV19,ASSIGWLAGGHNEQF
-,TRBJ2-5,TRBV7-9,ASSQKQGTETQY
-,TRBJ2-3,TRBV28,ASSFPPSHTRSGRLNPDTQY
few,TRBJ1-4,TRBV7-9,ASSLSSGNEKLF
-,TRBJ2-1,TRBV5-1,ASSTYQGNEQF
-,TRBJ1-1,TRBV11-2,ASSLLAAYGQGTSWAF
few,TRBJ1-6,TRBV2,ASSPPAASSYNSPLH
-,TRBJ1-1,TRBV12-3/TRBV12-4,ASSPLQNTEAF
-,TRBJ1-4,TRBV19,ASTNSGGPPNEKLF
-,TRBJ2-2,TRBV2,ASSPGLAQGELF
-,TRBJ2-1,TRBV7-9,ASSLWTNNEQF
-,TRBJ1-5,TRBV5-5,ASSLEAGLSNQPQH
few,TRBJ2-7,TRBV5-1,ASSLEQGSDEQY
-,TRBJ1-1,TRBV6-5,ASSGSREIEAF
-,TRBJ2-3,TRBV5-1,ASSPRQTSTDTQY